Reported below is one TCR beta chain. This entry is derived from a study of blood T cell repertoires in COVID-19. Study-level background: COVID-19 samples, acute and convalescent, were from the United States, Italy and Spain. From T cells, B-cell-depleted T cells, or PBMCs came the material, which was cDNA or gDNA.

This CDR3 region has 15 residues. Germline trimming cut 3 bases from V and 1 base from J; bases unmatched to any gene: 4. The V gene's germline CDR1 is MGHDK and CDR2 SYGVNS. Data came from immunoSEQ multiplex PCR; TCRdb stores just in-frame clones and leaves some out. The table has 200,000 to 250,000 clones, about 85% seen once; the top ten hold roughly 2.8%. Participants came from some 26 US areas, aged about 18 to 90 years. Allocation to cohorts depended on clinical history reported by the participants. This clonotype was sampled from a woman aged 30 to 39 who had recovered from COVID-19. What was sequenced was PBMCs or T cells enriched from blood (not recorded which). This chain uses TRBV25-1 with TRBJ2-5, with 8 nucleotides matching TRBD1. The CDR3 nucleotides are TGTGCCAGCAGTGACCGGGACAGGCTCCAAGAGACCCAGTACTTC. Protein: CASSDRDRLQETQYF.